This T cell receptor beta chain derives from a study of T-cell reconstitution after alpha-beta-depleted transplantation in children. Unique molecular identifiers were built into the TCRbeta library. MiXCR, applied by TCRdb to the PCR reads, yields one record per CDR3 protein. The sample shows about 410,000 distinct CDR3 sequences, roughly 21% of them seen only once. The sample holds a few counts of this clonotype. V lost 1 base, J lost 0 bases, and 21 bases lay in between. CDR3 length: 20 amino acids. Germline CDR1 KGHDR, CDR2 SFDVKD. The specimen was PBMCs from the stem cell graft donor, collected from the stem cell graft. This chain connects TRBV24-1 to TRBJ2-1; D may be TRBD2 (5 bases). The sequence was obtained from a human donor who donated a stem cell graft to a child with acute myeloid leukemia. CDR3 bases: TGTGCCACCAGTGATTTACCGGGATCCAAGGGAAGTATCTCCTACAATGAGCAGTTCTTC. It is translated as CATSDLPGSKGSISYNEQFF.